The next 19 T cell receptor beta chains were all read from a single sample in a study of identical twins. A single record per CDR3 protein comes from TCRdb applying MiXCR to the 5' RACE reads. The sample records more than 350,000 distinct CDR3 sequences, approximately 8.8% being singletons. The sample taken for sequencing was naive T cells sorted from blood. The receptors originated from a woman aged 50 to 65 in good health.

This clonotype was counted at least ten times. The chain uses TRBV5-5 and TRBJ2-1; D uncertain. Trimming shortened V by 4 bases and J by 8 bases, and 10 bases separated the two germline ends. Germline V gene data show CDR1 as SGHKS and CDR2 as YYEKEE (reference sequence). CDR3 length: 12 residues. The CDR3 protein is CASSVHKDEQFF. CDR3 DNA: TGTGCCAGCAGCGTGCACAAAGATGAGCAGTTCTTC.

This clonotype was seen a handful of times. V gene TRBV6-1 combines with J gene TRBJ2-7, with D possibly matching TRBD2 (6 bases). Trimming shortened V by 2 bases and J by 3 bases, and 20 bases separated the two germline ends. CDR1 MNHNS and CDR2 SASEGT come from the germline V gene. This CDR3 has 17 residues. The CDR3 bases are TGTGCCAGCAGTGAATTCGTAAGAGGGAGGCAAGGCTACGAGCAGTACGTC. It yields the protein CASSEFVRGRQGYEQYV.

The chain uses TRBV24-1 and TRBJ2-5, with a weak D call TRBD2 (5 bases). The CDR3 is 12 residues long. V was pared by 10 bases and J by 5 bases, with 13 bases between. Germline lookup yields CDR1 KGHDR and CDR2 SFDVKD. CDR3 in amino acids: CATQSRRETQYF. CDR3 DNA sequence: TGTGCCACGCAAAGTCGGAGGGAGACCCAGTACTTC.

This clonotype was detected ten times or more. The V call is TRBV28, the J call TRBJ1-5, with D uncertain. This CDR3 region has 14 residues. The germline V gene has CDR1 MDHEN and CDR2 SYDVKM. Trimming cost V 2 bases and J 5 bases, with 10 bases left between them. The chain's CDR3 is CASSLVRPHQPQHF. CDR3 nucleotides: TGTGCCAGCAGTTTAGTACGGCCCCATCAGCCCCAGCATTTT.

The V and J genes are TRBV7-7 and TRBJ2-2, with 7 bases fitting TRBD1. Germline V gives CDR1 SSHAT, CDR2 FNYEAQ (reference sequence). After removal of 5 bases from V and 6 bases from J, the junction contained 6 bases not matched to a gene. The length of the CDR3 is 14 residues. CDR3 sequence (DNA): TGTGCCAGCAGCCCTCGACAGGGCCCCGGGGAGCTGTTTTTT. Translating gives CASSPRQGPGELFF.

This clonotype was seen ten or more times. The V call is TRBV20-1, the J call TRBJ2-1; TRBD2 agrees at 13 bases. With 2 bases clipped from V and 6 bases from J, the junction kept 1 base outside the gene matches. Germline V gives CDR1 DFQATT, CDR2 SNEGSKA (reference sequence). CDR3 size: 14 residues. The CDR3 protein is CSARTSGRANEQFF. The CDR3 bases are TGCAGTGCTAGAACTAGCGGGAGGGCCAATGAGCAGTTCTTC.

The genes are TRBV20-1 and TRBJ1-1; D is undetermined. The CDR3 loop spans 11 amino acids. V was shortened by 4 bases and J by 4 bases, with 7 bases between the two germline ends. Germline V gene sequence: CDR1 DFQATT, CDR2 SNEGSKA (reference sequence). The CDR3 protein is CSAIGGTEAFF. The CDR3 DNA sequence: TGCAGTGCTATAGGTGGCACTGAAGCTTTCTTT.

This clonotype appeared many times. This sequence joins TRBV28 and TRBJ1-5; D uncertain. Deletions cut 5 bases from V and 4 bases from J, with 6 bases between. Germline values: CDR1 MDHEN, CDR2 SYDVKM. This CDR3 contains 12 residues. The CDR3 here is CASSPGNQPQHF. As DNA, the CDR3 is TGTGCCAGCAGTCCAGGTAATCAGCCCCAGCATTTT.

This clonotype was detected a few times. The gene calls are TRBV18 and TRBJ2-3; no firm D call. Germline CDR1 is KGHSH and CDR2 is LQKENI. V was cut by 2 bases and J by 2 bases, with 5 bases left in between. CDR3 length equals 13 residues. DNA of the CDR3: TGTGCCAGCTCACCAACTCTCACAGATACGCAGTATTTT. Its protein is CASSPTLTDTQYF.

This chain joins TRBV4-1 and TRBJ1-4; D gene unclear. Trimming pared 2 bases from V and 2 bases from J, leaving 6 bases between. The germline V gene has CDR1 MGHRA and CDR2 YSYEKL. The CDR3 sequence is 14 residues long. CDR3 residues: CASSQRSTNEKLFF. The CDR3 DNA reads as TGCGCCAGCAGCCAACGGTCGACTAATGAAAAACTGTTTTTT.

This clonotype occurred many times. The chain recombines TRBV7-9 with TRBJ1-2, with 8 bases aligning to TRBD1. Germline values: CDR1 SEHNR, CDR2 FQNEAQ (reference sequence). V lost 4 bases, J lost 7 bases, and 5 bases stayed unmatched. The CDR3 runs 13 residues. CDR3 sequence reads: CASSYDRGGGYTF. The CDR3, as DNA: TGTGCCAGCAGCTATGACAGGGGCGGTGGCTACACCTTC.

This clonotype has at least ten counts. The rearrangement links TRBV20-1 to TRBJ2-1; 12 nucleotides align to TRBD2. Germline V gene lookup returns CDR1 DFQATT and CDR2 SNEGSKA (reference sequence). Germline trimming cut 6 bases from V and 3 bases from J; bases unmatched to any gene: 6. The CDR3 covers 15 residues. Here the CDR3 reads CSATASGRVYNEQFF. The CDR3 DNA follows: TGCAGTGCGACTGCTAGCGGGAGGGTCTACAATGAGCAGTTCTTC.

A few counts support this clonotype. This chain joins TRBV7-9 and TRBJ2-7; 11 bases are a match to TRBD2. Trimming cost V 6 bases and J 3 bases; bases outside gene matches: 7. In germline, CDR1 is SEHNR, CDR2 FQNEAQ (reference sequence). CDR3 length: 15 residues. This CDR3 reads CASSHTSGSYYEQYV. CDR3 nucleotides: TGTGCCAGCAGTCATACTAGCGGGAGTTACTACGAGCAGTACGTC.

This clonotype was observed many times. The V call is TRBV3-1, the J call TRBJ2-5; D is possibly TRBD2 (5 bases). The CDR3 runs to 14 residues. Germline V gives CDR1 LGHDT, CDR2 YNNKEL (reference sequence). With 0 bases removed from V and 4 bases from J, the gap between germline ends came to 9 bases. The CDR3 DNA reads as TGTGCCAGCAGCCAAGATTTGCGGGCAGAGACCCAGTACTTC. Amino acid sequence: CASSQDLRAETQYF.

The rearrangement joins TRBV5-1 to TRBJ2-1, with 12 bases fitting TRBD2. The CDR3 is 16 residues long. V shed 4 bases and J 8 bases; nucleotides not matched to a gene: 10. Germline V gene data show CDR1 as SGHRS and CDR2 as YFSETQ. The CDR3 DNA reads TGCGCCAGCAGCCCACTTGGAAGGACTAGCGGGGATGAGCAGTTCTTC. Translated, it gives CASSPLGRTSGDEQFF.

This clonotype was observed many times. This sequence joins TRBV6-5 and TRBJ2-2, with 7 bases fitting TRBD2. Germline CDR1 reads MNHEY; CDR2 reads SVGAGI. Losses at the gene ends were 2 bases for V and 2 bases for J; bases not matched to a gene: 2. The CDR3 extends over 15 amino acids. The CDR3 loop reads CASSYGTTNTGELFF. In DNA, the CDR3 is TGTGCCAGCAGTTACGGGACTACCAACACCGGGGAGCTGTTTTTT.

This clonotype has just a few counts. The J gene is TRBJ2-2, the V gene TRBV5-1; no clear D. V was cut by 2 bases and J by 2 bases, with 7 bases left in between. Germline assignment: CDR1 SGHRS and CDR2 YFSETQ. The CDR3 loop spans 14 amino acids. The CDR3 coding sequence is TGCGCCAGCAGCTTACCGAAAAACACCGGGGAGCTGTTTTTT. This translates into CASSLPKNTGELFF.

This clonotype appeared many times. The CDR3 nucleotides read TGTGCCAGCAGCGGACAAGCCAAAAACATTCAGTACTTC. Translation gives CASSGQAKNIQYF. J is TRBJ2-4 and V is TRBV12-3 or TRBV12-4; tentatively, D is TRBD1 (5 bases). This CDR3 contains 13 residues. The V end was cut by 6 bases, the J end by 0 bases, with 6 bases between.

This clonotype was found a few times. V and J are TRBV12-3 or TRBV12-4 and TRBJ2-5, with D perhaps TRBD2 (6 bases). The CDR3 loop spans 13 amino acids. Trimming left V 3 bases short and J 6 bases short, with 11 bases between. CDR3 bases: TGTGCCAGCAGTTTGGGCCGGGAGAAGACCCAGTACTTC. This gives the protein CASSLGREKTQYF.